This T cell receptor (beta chain) was captured in a study of blood T cell repertoires in COVID-19. CDR3 length: 21 residues. Per germline, CDR1 LGHDT and CDR2 YNNKEL (reference sequence). The V and J ends lost 9 bases and 1 base, in that order; junction bases with no gene match: 24. The assay was immunoSEQ multiplex PCR, and TCRdb's table has in-frame clones only and misses some. The repertoire holds fewer than 250,000 clones, with roughly 90% as singletons. This chain joins TRBV3-1 (or the pseudogene TRBV3-2) and TRBJ2-1; 10 bases map to TRBD1. Sequencing was carried out using PBMCs or T cells enriched from blood (not recorded which). The receptor was isolated from a woman aged 25 to 45 with acute COVID-19. CDR3 coding DNA: TGTGCCAGGTGTGGAGGAGAGTGGGACAGGGGAGGTCTCAGGTCCTACAATGAGCAGTTCTTC. It codes for CARCGGEWDRGGLRSYNEQFF.